The rows below give T cell receptor beta chains drawn from one sample of a study of early T cells in non-severe SARS-CoV-2 infection. TCRdb reanalysed the 5' RACE reads using MiXCR and keeps one entry per CDR3 protein. The sample lists about 36,000 distinct CDR3 sequences; over 3.5% were seen once. Source material: whole blood. These receptor sequences come from an adult who was a healthcare worker with PCR-confirmed SARS-CoV-2 infection or an uninfected control (not recorded which). CDR3s include the opening cysteine and the closing phenylalanine or tryptophan. The order of the fields is D gene, clone size, J gene, V gene, CDR3 DNA, CDR3 protein. The D gene is left open where the match is weak. Clone size is given for some rows only: seen once, a few or many times, or a class if the clone is expanded.

-	many	TRBJ2-5	TRBV7-3	TGTGCCAGCAGCTTAATTTCCGGGGAGACCCAGTACTTC	CASSLISGETQYF
-	many	TRBJ2-1	TRBV2	TGTGCCAGCAGTAGTCTACCACACAATGAGCAGTTCTTC	CASSSLPHNEQFF
TRBD1	medium-sized	TRBJ2-6	TRBV7-3	TGTGCCAGCAGCTTAGGCGGGACAGGGTCTGGGGCCAACGTCCTGACTTTC	CASSLGGTGSGANVLTF
TRBD1	many	TRBJ2-7	TRBV4-2	TGTGCCAGCAGCCAAGCGTCAGGGGGCAAGTACGAGCAGTACTTC	CASSQASGGKYEQYF
-	many	TRBJ1-5	TRBV7-2	TGTGCCAGCAGCTTAGCCCTTTTACAGGGAGTTCAGCCCCAGCATTTT	CASSLALLQGVQPQHF
-	many	TRBJ2-7	TRBV7-2	TGTGCCAGCAGCTTATCAGAGGGGCTAGCCTACGAGCAGTACTTC	CASSLSEGLAYEQYF
TRBD2	many	TRBJ2-5	TRBV7-2	TGTGCCAGCGGGTTGAGGTCGGCGGGAGTGAAAGAGACCCAGTACTTC	CASGLRSAGVKETQYF
-	many	TRBJ2-7	TRBV20-1	TGCAGTGCTAGAGTTCTTGGATCCTACGAGCAGTACTTC	CSARVLGSYEQYF
-	-	TRBJ1-1	TRBV29-1	TGCAGCGTTGAAACCCCTCCCATGAACACTGAAGCTTTCTTT	CSVETPPMNTEAFF
-	-	TRBJ2-5	TRBV19	TGTGCCAGTAGTCGGGAACGCCCCGGGGGGACCCAGTACTTC	CASSRERPGGTQYF
TRBD1	-	TRBJ2-2	TRBV12-3/TRBV12-4	TGTGCCAGCACCGGGACAGGGGGAACGTCCGGGGAGCTGTTTTTT	CASTGTGGTSGELFF
-	many	TRBJ2-5	TRBV12-3/TRBV12-4	TGTGCCAGCAGTTTAGATCAGGGAGAGACCCAGTACTTC	CASSLDQGETQYF
TRBD1	few	TRBJ2-7	TRBV20-1	TGCAGTGCTAGAGATCGACAGGGTTTCTCCTACGAGCAGTACTTC	CSARDRQGFSYEQYF
-	many	TRBJ1-1	TRBV29-1	TGCAGCGTTGGTACAACAGGGAACACTGAAGCTTTCTTT	CSVGTTGNTEAFF
-	many	TRBJ2-1	TRBV20-1	TGCAGTGCTAGCGGAGAGACCTCCTACAATGAGCAGTTCTTC	CSASGETSYNEQFF
TRBD2	many	TRBJ2-7	TRBV10-3	TGTGCCATCAGTGAGGGACTAGCGGGATCCTACGAGCAGTACTTC	CAISEGLAGSYEQYF
-	few	TRBJ2-1	TRBV14	TGTGCCAGCAGCCAAGATGAAGGTATCGGCCGCAATGAGCAGTTCTTC	CASSQDEGIGRNEQFF
-	many	TRBJ1-1	TRBV20-1	TGCAGTGCTAGGGGGGGGCTGAACACTGAAGCTTTCTTT	CSARGGLNTEAFF
-	many	TRBJ2-7	TRBV21-1	TGTGCCAGCAGCAAAGAGACCGGGACTAGCGGGATATACGAGCAGTACTTC	CASSKETGTSGIYEQYF
-	few	TRBJ2-6	TRBV6-6	TGTGCCAGCAGTTACTCCCCGGGCTCCTCTGGGGCCAACGTCCTGACTTTC	CASSYSPGSSGANVLTF
-	many	TRBJ2-3	TRBV20-1	TGCAGTTTATCCCTCCGGAGGGCCCCCCAAGATACGCAGTATTTT	CSLSLRRAPQDTQYF
-	many	TRBJ2-7	TRBV19	TGTGCCAGTAGTATAGACGGGAGTATCGACGAGCAGTACTTC	CASSIDGSIDEQYF
-	-	TRBJ1-2	TRBV20-1	TGCAGTGCGGAGTTGGGGTCCTATGGCTACACCTTC	CSAELGSYGYTF
-	many	TRBJ1-3	TRBV11-2	TGTGCCAGCAGCTTAACCCTAGGCGGGTCCGCTGGAAACACCATATATTTT	CASSLTLGGSAGNTIYF
-	-	TRBJ2-1	TRBV12-3/TRBV12-4	TGTGCCAGCAGTTTGGCTAGGATAAACAATGAGCAGTTCTTC	CASSLARINNEQFF
TRBD1	many	TRBJ1-1	TRBV5-5	TGTGCCAGCAGCCTGGGACAGATAGGCGTTGAAGCTTTCTTT	CASSLGQIGVEAFF
-	many	TRBJ2-5	TRBV4-2	TGTGCCAGCAGCCCAGCGAGCGCAGAGACCCAGTACTTC	CASSPASAETQYF
-	few	TRBJ2-7	TRBV6-1	TGTGCCAGCAGCCAGAGGGCCGGGGAGCAGTACTTC	CASSQRAGEQYF
-	many	TRBJ1-2	TRBV6-6	TGTGCCAGCAACTACGGACGAACAGGGAAGGATTTGGATGGCTACACCTTC	CASNYGRTGKDLDGYTF
TRBD2	few	TRBJ2-1	TRBV4-1	TGCGCCAGCAGCCAAGAGGAAGGACTAGCGGGACTCAATGAGCAGTTCTTC	CASSQEEGLAGLNEQFF
TRBD2	-	TRBJ2-3	TRBV12-3/TRBV12-4	TGTGCCAGCTTGCTGGCGGGAGGTGCAGATACGCAGTATTTT	CASLLAGGADTQYF
-	many	TRBJ1-2	TRBV7-9	TGTGCCAGCAGCTTAGCGGCCATAAACTATGGCTACACCTTC	CASSLAAINYGYTF
TRBD2	many	TRBJ2-3	TRBV20-1	TGCAGTGCTGGCGGACTAGCGGGAGGGCCTAGCACAGATACGCAGTATTTT	CSAGGLAGGPSTDTQYF
TRBD1	-	TRBJ1-2	TRBV7-2	TGTGCCAGCAGCCCGAAGGGACAGGGGGCTCATGGCTACACCTTC	CASSPKGQGAHGYTF
TRBD1	many	TRBJ2-2	TRBV24-1	TGTGCCACCAGTGATGGTGGACAGGGGATTACCGGGGAGCTGTTTTTT	CATSDGGQGITGELFF
TRBD2	many	TRBJ2-7	TRBV7-2	TGTGCCAGCAGCATTAGCGGGCGCTACGAGCAGTACTTC	CASSISGRYEQYF
-	many	TRBJ2-7	TRBV6-2/TRBV6-3	TGTGCCAGCAGTTACCCGAATATATACGAGCAGTACTTC	CASSYPNIYEQYF
-	many	TRBJ2-7	TRBV7-2	TGTGCCAGCAGCCGTGACCCGACGGGCACCTACGAGCAGTACTTC	CASSRDPTGTYEQYF